This TCR beta chain was identified during a study of cytomegalovirus exposure and HLA in healthy donors. Study observations and caveats: TRBV6-2, TRBV6-3 and other indistinguishable V segments were excluded. Immune exposure data for these donors was limited to CMV serostatus. When analyzed later, the rates of TCR association showed variation by HLA locus, with DRB1 the most and HLA-C the fewest.

PCR primers comprised 60 Vbeta and 13 Jbeta primers. Authors' processing steps: Unique TCR beta chains totaled some 81 million in a later count, with roughly 12 million of them shared. Assay: immunoSEQ multiplex PCR; the TCRdb copy retains only in-frame clones and omits some. V, J and clone size are those of that table, while D and trimming were read from the DNA. This table has some 100,000 clones, about 79% appearing once. The CDR3 is made up of 16 amino acids. CDR1 is LNHNV and CDR2 is YYDKDF in the germline V gene (reference sequence). V lost 5 bases and J 5 bases, leaving 19 bases between the germline ends. Of note for this clone: Its antigen is as yet unknown.

The source is a young woman in good health and CMV-seronegative. Sequencing input: PBMCs. The V call is TRBV15, the J call TRBJ1-5, with TRBD1 as a possible D gene (5 bases). Here the CDR3 reads CATSSLGGVGYQPQHF. The DNA of the CDR3 is TGTGCCACCAGCTCACTCGGGGGAGTAGGTTATCAGCCCCAGCATTTT.